These 32 T cell receptor beta chains originate from one sample sequenced in a study of regulatory T cells in long-lasting Graves disease. Construction of the TCR library relied on RNA isolated from PBMCs. A single record per CDR3 protein comes from TCRdb applying MiXCR to the reads. The sample yields about 1,200 distinct CDR3 sequences, approximately 50% seen once. The sample here was peripheral blood mononuclear cells (PBMCs), taken with antithyroid drug treatment, in newly diagnosed or persistent Graves disease (not recorded which). These receptors came from a female donor with Graves disease.

This clonotype was observed a few times. The chain uses TRBV11-2 and TRBJ2-1; 9 bases match TRBD2. This CDR3 comprises 16 residues. CDR1 is SGHAT and CDR2 is FQNNGV in the germline V gene. V lost 8 bases, J lost 4 bases, and 12 bases stayed unmatched. The CDR3 region is CASRDRLTSGYNEQFF. Written as DNA, the CDR3 is TGTGCCAGCCGCGACCGACTAACTAGCGGGTACAATGAGCAGTTCTTC.

Turning to this clonotype: An end of the junction differs from the germline gene, which may be a read error. This sequence joins TRBV7-7 and TRBJ2-7; weak D call: TRBD2 (5 bases). CDR3 length equals 13 residues. In germline, CDR1 is SSHAT, CDR2 FNYEAQ (reference sequence). CDR3 protein: CASSLNLGNEQYF. For the CDR3, the DNA is TGTGCTAGCAGCTTGAACCTCGGGAACGAGCAGTACTTC.

This clonotype has only a few counts. The chain employs TRBV5-1 and TRBJ1-4, with unresolved D. The CDR3 runs to 15 residues. Germline lookup yields CDR1 SGHRS and CDR2 YFSETQ. The ends were cut back, 2 bases at V and 8 bases at J, with 16 bases in the middle. DNA of the CDR3: TGCGCCAGCAGCTTAAATATTATTGGTGAGGAAAAACTGTTTTTT. Residues: CASSLNIIGEEKLFF.

V is TRBV21-1 and J is TRBJ1-1. TRBV21-1 has pseudogene status. The CDR3 loop spans 16 amino acids. CDR3 sequence (DNA): TGTGCCAGCAGCGACTACGAGGAGGGAAGGAGCACTGAAGCTTTCTTT. It is translated as CASSDYEEGRSTEAFF.

This clonotype was observed a few times. The chain recombines TRBV7-9 with TRBJ2-3, with a possible D match to TRBD1 (6 bases). Looked up from germline, CDR1 is SEHNR and CDR2 is FQNEAQ (reference sequence). CDR3 length equals 17 residues. The V gene lost 5 bases and the J gene lost 1 base, with 19 bases spanning the gap. In DNA form, the CDR3 reads TGTGCCAGCAGCCTCCAAGACAGGTGGGATCGCACAGATACGCAGTATTTT. Amino acids: CASSLQDRWDRTDTQYF.

The rearrangement links TRBV6-6 to TRBJ2-5; maybe TRBD1 (6 bases). The CDR3 contains 17 residues. V lost 2 bases and J 2 bases, leaving 18 bases between the germline ends. Germline lookup yields CDR1 MNHNY and CDR2 SVGAGI (reference sequence). The CDR3 region is CASSYHSGHLSQETQYF. The CDR3, as DNA: TGTGCCAGCAGTTACCACTCGGGACATCTAAGTCAAGAGACCCAGTACTTC.

The chain uses TRBV5-4 and TRBJ2-7; no reliable D call. Trimming took off 2 bases at V and 1 base at J, with 10 bases between the two ends. CDR1 and CDR2 (germline): SGHNT, YYREEE (reference sequence). The CDR3 runs 14 residues. The CDR3 DNA reads as TGTGCCAGCAGCTTAGTATCCAGTTCCTACGAGCAGTACTTC. Amino acids: CASSLVSSSYEQYF. Full variable domain (rest looked up from reference TRBV5-4 and TRBJ2-7): ETGVTQSPTHLIKTRGQQVTLRCSSQSGHNTVSWYQQALGQGPQFIFQYYREEENGRGNFPPRFSGLQFPNYSSELNVNALELDDSALYLCASSLVSSSYEQYFGPGTRLTVT.

This clonotype was seen a handful of times. The chain has TRBV28 and TRBJ2-1, with 11 bases that match TRBD2. V gave up 7 bases and J gave up 5 bases; unmatched junction bases: 13. Per germline, CDR1 MDHEN and CDR2 SYDVKM. CDR3 size: 17 residues. CDR3 sequence (DNA): TGTGCCAGCACTATCGATAGCGGGAGGGGGGGTAACAATGAGCAGTTCTTC. It yields the protein CASTIDSGRGGNNEQFF.

This clonotype came up once. The chain combines TRBV29-1 with TRBJ2-1; D call uncertain. V lost 2 bases, J lost 0 bases, and 5 bases lay in between. Germline V gives CDR1 SQVTM, CDR2 ANQGSEA. CDR3 length: 13 amino acids. DNA for the CDR3: TGCAGCGTTGAACCCAGCTCCTACAATGAGCAGTTCTTC. Its translation is CSVEPSSYNEQFF.

This clonotype was recorded once. V is TRBV9 and J is TRBJ2-1; D is tentatively TRBD1 or TRBD2 (5 bases each). Germline assignment: CDR1 SGDLS and CDR2 YYNGEE. Between the trimmed V and J ends, which lost 2 bases and 2 bases, there was a span of 11 bases. This CDR3 has 15 residues. CDR3 region: CASSVGVNPYNEQFF. CDR3 coding DNA: TGTGCCAGCAGCGTGGGGGTAAACCCCTACAATGAGCAGTTCTTC.

This clonotype turned up a few times. Germline is not matched at one junction end, which may reflect a read error. V is TRBV6-2 or TRBV6-3 and J is TRBJ1-5; unclear D gene. Germline V lookup: CDR1 MNHEY, CDR2 SVGEGT. The CDR3 has 16 amino acids. The DNA of the CDR3 is TGTGTCAGCAGTTATGGGCCTACAGTTAGCAATCAGCCCCAGCATTTT. It translates to CVSSYGPTVSNQPQHF.

The chain employs TRBV13 and TRBJ2-3; 12 bases line up with TRBD2. This CDR3 spans 15 amino acids. V gave up 6 bases and J gave up 5 bases; unmatched junction bases: 6. Germline CDR1 reads PRHDT; CDR2 reads FYEKMQ (reference sequence). CDR3 in DNA: TGTGCCAGCAGACAGACTAGCGGGAGAGGAGATACGCAGTATTTT. Translating gives CASRQTSGRGDTQYF.

Comments on this clonotype: The junction departs from the called germline gene at one end, perhaps through a read error. The J gene is TRBJ2-1, the V gene TRBV11-2; 15 nucleotides align to TRBD2. Looked up from germline, CDR1 is SGHAT and CDR2 is FQNNGV. The CDR3 length is 16 residues. The DNA for the CDR3 is TGTGCCAGTAGCTCCGGACTAGCGGGAGGGCGGGATGAGCAGTTCTTC. Its protein product is CASSSGLAGGRDEQFF.

This clonotype was seen once. This chain joins TRBV19 and TRBJ2-1; TRBD2 aligns across 11 bases. This CDR3 region has 14 residues. V shed 5 bases, J shed 7 bases, and the junction held 4 bases outside the gene matches. Per germline, CDR1 LNHDA and CDR2 SQIVND (reference sequence). CDR3 nucleotide sequence: TGTGCCAGTAGTGTGCTAGCGGGAGGTAATGAGCAGTTCTTC. It is translated as CASSVLAGGNEQFF. Using reference TRBV19 and TRBJ2-1 for the parts outside the CDR3, the full variable domain is DGGITQSPKYLFRKEGQNVTLSCEQNLNHDAMYWYRQDPGQGLRLIYYSQIVNDFQKGDIAEGYSVSREKKESFPLTVTSAQKNPTAFYLCASSVLAGGNEQFFGPGTRLTVL.

This clonotype was seen more than once but under ten times. The genes are TRBV4-1 and TRBJ2-1; the match to TRBD2 covers 12 bases. CDR1 and CDR2 (germline): MGHRA, YSYEKL. J gave up 7 bases and V 2 bases, and 6 bases lay outside the gene matches. This CDR3 spans 16 amino acids. The CDR3 DNA reads as TGCGCCAGCAGCCAACTAGCGGGAGGGACTTTTAATGAGCAGTTCTTC. Protein product: CASSQLAGGTFNEQFF.

This clonotype was counted between two and nine times. V gene TRBV5-1 combines with J gene TRBJ2-7; 9 bases align to TRBD2. Germline V CDR1 and CDR2: SGHRS, YFSETQ. With V trimmed by 4 bases and J by 3 bases, 8 bases remained unmatched. The CDR3 sequence is 15 residues long. CDR3 sequence (DNA): TGCGCCAGCAGCAGTCTAGCGGGACTTGACTACGAGCAGTACTTC. It yields the protein CASSSLAGLDYEQYF.

The CDR3 spells CAWSVMSSGDTQYF. The CDR3 region has the DNA TGTGCCTGGAGTGTAATGTCGAGCGGAGATACGCAGTATTTT. The V gene is TRBV30, the J gene TRBJ2-3; the D gene is possibly TRBD2 (5 bases). The CDR3 has 14 amino acids. Looked up from germline, CDR1 is GTSNPN and CDR2 is SVGIG (reference sequence). Between the trimmed V and J ends, which lost 0 bases and 5 bases, there was a span of 12 bases.

This clonotype was detected a few times. V usage is TRBV28 and J usage is TRBJ2-1; D gene unclear. V shed 3 bases and J shed 6 bases, with 9 bases lying between them. Germline V gives CDR1 MDHEN, CDR2 SYDVKM. CDR3 length: 13 residues. CDR3 sequence reads: CASSFLYGNEQFF. CDR3 sequence (DNA): TGTGCCAGCAGTTTTCTCTACGGCAATGAGCAGTTCTTC.

The chain carries TRBV27 and TRBJ1-5, with D uncertain. Deletions cut 5 bases from V and 2 bases from J, with 7 bases between. The CDR3 spans 13 residues. Germline CDR1 is MNHEY and CDR2 is SMNVEV (reference sequence). The DNA for the CDR3 is TGTGCCAGCAGTCCCACCGGCAATCAGCCCCAGCATTTT. Its translation: CASSPTGNQPQHF.

This clonotype was detected a few times. This sequence joins TRBV7-2 and TRBJ1-1; D possibly corresponds to TRBD1 (5 bases). Trimming left V 6 bases short and J 11 bases short, with 16 bases between. The CDR3 is 12 residues long. Germline lookup yields CDR1 SGHTA and CDR2 FQGNSA. DNA of the CDR3: TGTGCCAGCAGGTCGATCCAGGGTACGGCTTTCTTT. Translated: CASRSIQGTAFF.

This clonotype has more than one count but fewer than ten. The DNA of the CDR3 is TGTGCCAGCAGAATGACCCACACTGAAGCTTTCTTT. This gives the protein CASRMTHTEAFF. This rearrangement joins TRBV12-3 or TRBV12-4 to TRBJ1-1, with no clear D. V was shortened by 6 bases and J by 3 bases, with 8 bases between the two germline ends. The CDR3 covers 12 residues.

The rearrangement links TRBV28 to TRBJ2-1; TRBD2 matches at 10 bases. The germline V gene encodes CDR1 MDHEN and CDR2 SYDVKM. The CDR3 has 14 residues. V lost 8 bases to trimming and J lost 6 bases; unmatched junction nucleotides: 7. The CDR3 sequence: CASRPSGRSNEQFF. The CDR3 nucleotides read TGTGCCAGCCGGCCTAGCGGGAGATCCAATGAGCAGTTCTTC.

The J gene is TRBJ1-2, the V gene TRBV28; 11 bases line up with TRBD1. Looked up from germline, CDR1 is MDHEN and CDR2 is SYDVKM. J lost 4 bases, V lost 4 bases, and 5 bases had no gene match. The CDR3 is 15 amino acids. The DNA of the CDR3 is TGTGCCAGCAGTTGGACAGGGGGCGCGGGCTATGGCTACACCTTC. Amino acids: CASSWTGGAGYGYTF.

This clonotype has only a few counts. The chain combines TRBV19 with TRBJ1-2; 12 bases align to TRBD1. This CDR3 has 18 amino acids. Unmatched junction bases numbered 16, after V lost 7 bases and J lost 4 bases. Per germline, CDR1 LNHDA and CDR2 SQIVND (reference sequence). In DNA form, the CDR3 reads TGTGCCAGTAATGATCCGGGACAGGGGGCTGAGGGGTCCTATGGCTACACCTTC. Protein product: CASNDPGQGAEGSYGYTF.

The chain's CDR3 is CSARWREGDSYEQYF. The DNA for the CDR3 is TGCAGTGCTAGATGGCGGGAAGGGGATTCCTACGAGCAGTACTTC. The chain employs TRBV20-1 and TRBJ2-7; TRBD2 might be the D (6 bases). CDR1 and CDR2 from the germline V gene are DFQATT and SNEGSKA (reference sequence). This CDR3 has 15 residues. V was shortened by 2 bases and J by 1 base, with 15 bases between the two germline ends.

The V and J genes are TRBV20-1 and TRBJ2-3; D gene ambiguous. Trimming removed 7 bases at V and 3 bases at J, with 5 bases between. Per germline, CDR1 DFQATT and CDR2 SNEGSKA (reference sequence). The CDR3 loop spans 10 amino acids. The CDR3 DNA reads as TGCAGTGTCGCGACAGATACGCAGTATTTT. Its translation is CSVATDTQYF.

This clonotype was seen only a few times. The chain's CDR3 is CSVEDPGETQYF. The CDR3 bases are TGCAGCGTTGAAGATCCAGGGGAGACCCAGTACTTC. The rearrangement links TRBV29-1 to TRBJ2-5; D might be TRBD1 (5 bases). The CDR3 extends over 12 amino acids. The germline gives CDR1 SQVTM, CDR2 ANQGSEA. Trimming removed 0 bases from V and 5 bases from J, with 7 bases in between.

The chain employs TRBV2 and TRBJ2-6, with 12 positions matching TRBD1. Germline lookup yields CDR1 SNHLY and CDR2 FYNNEI. V gave up 7 bases and J gave up 1 base; unmatched junction bases: 8. The CDR3 has 18 amino acids. CDR3 sequence reads: CASNKPGQGASGANVLTF. The DNA of the CDR3 is TGTGCCAGCAATAAGCCGGGACAGGGGGCGTCTGGGGCCAACGTCCTGACTTTC.

The genes are TRBV5-6 and TRBJ1-1; D is ambiguous. The CDR3 spans 14 residues. Trimming cost V 1 base and J 4 bases, with 11 bases left between them. The germline V gene has CDR1 SGHDT and CDR2 YYEEEE. The CDR3 DNA follows: TGTGCCAGCAGCTTGCGGGGTTTGTCCACTGAAGCTTTCTTT. Encoded protein: CASSLRGLSTEAFF. Complete variable domain (other parts from reference TRBV5-6 and TRBJ1-1): DAGVTQSPTHLIKTRGQQVTLRCSPKSGHDTVSWYQQALGQGPQFIFQYYEEEERQRGNFPDRFSGHQFPNYSSELNVNALLLGDSALYLCASSLRGLSTEAFFGQGTRLTVV.

This chain connects TRBV7-2 to TRBJ2-6; no firm D call. The CDR3 consists of 15 residues. Deletions cut 1 base from V and 2 bases from J, with 6 bases between. The germline V gene encodes CDR1 SGHTA and CDR2 FQGNSA. CDR3 bases: TGTGCCAGCAGCTTAGTTAGTACTGGGGCCAACGTCCTGACTTTC. Translating gives CASSLVSTGANVLTF.

For the CDR3, the DNA is TGCAGTGCTACCGGGACAGAACCCTACGAGCAGTACTTC. This codes for CSATGTEPYEQYF. The chain links TRBV20-1 to TRBJ2-7; 7 bases align to TRBD1. V was pared by 4 bases and J by 2 bases, with 5 bases of the junction left unmatched. Germline CDR1 is DFQATT and CDR2 is SNEGSKA (reference sequence). This CDR3 is 13 amino acids long.

The chain links TRBV10-1 to TRBJ2-2; 9 positions agree with TRBD2. The V gene's germline CDR1 is WNHNN and CDR2 SYGVQD (reference sequence). V lost 0 bases and J lost 7; bases outside the gene matches: 0. This CDR3 is 14 amino acids long. The CDR3 nucleotides are TGCGCCAGCAGTGAGTCTAGCGGGAGCGGGGAGCTGTTTTTT. This codes for CASSESSGSGELFF.